The rows below give T cell receptor beta chains drawn from one sample of a study of beta chain features in type 1 diabetes. The assay was immunoSEQ multiplex PCR, and TCRdb's table has in-frame clones only and misses some. The sample includes around 330,000 clones, approximately 11% of them seen just once. Input material: naive CD4+ T cells from blood. The source is a woman aged 30 to 39 in good health. The CDR3 runs from the conserved cysteine through the conserved F or W. The order of the fields is J gene, D gene, V gene, clone size, CDR3 DNA, CDR3 protein. A D gene is named only where the DNA matches it firmly. Size is omitted from some rows. Given values are once, few, many or a class for expanded clones.

J gene: TRBJ2-5
D gene: .
V gene: TRBV6-1
clone size: few
CDR3 DNA: TGTGCCAGCAGTGCAGGGGCGGGTAGCTTTGGAGAGACCCAGTACTTC
CDR3 protein: CASSAGAGSFGETQYF

J gene: TRBJ2-5
D gene: .
V gene: TRBV6-5
clone size: .
CDR3 DNA: TGTGCCATAGGCGGGAAAGAGACCCAGTACTTC
CDR3 protein: CAIGGKETQYF

J gene: TRBJ2-7
D gene: TRBD1
V gene: TRBV25-1
clone size: .
CDR3 DNA: TGTGCCAGCAGGGGACAGGGGGACGACGAGCAGTACTTC
CDR3 protein: CASRGQGDDEQYF

J gene: TRBJ2-2
D gene: .
V gene: TRBV9
clone size: few
CDR3 DNA: TGTGCCAGCAGTCTCGACTATTCGCACACCGGGGAGCTGTTTTTT
CDR3 protein: CASSLDYSHTGELFF

J gene: TRBJ1-1
D gene: .
V gene: TRBV20-1
clone size: few
CDR3 DNA: TGCAGTGCTACTCGGGGAACTGAAGCTTTCTTT
CDR3 protein: CSATRGTEAFF

J gene: TRBJ1-5
D gene: .
V gene: TRBV19
clone size: .
CDR3 DNA: TGTGCCAGTAAAGTGGGGGGGTTGGACAATCAGCCCCAGCATTTT
CDR3 protein: CASKVGGLDNQPQHF

J gene: TRBJ1-5
D gene: TRBD1
V gene: TRBV10-3
clone size: few
CDR3 DNA: TGTGCCATCAGTGAGTCCGGGACAGCGAACAATCAGCCCCAGCATTTT
CDR3 protein: CAISESGTANNQPQHF

J gene: TRBJ1-1
D gene: TRBD1
V gene: TRBV29-1
clone size: few
CDR3 DNA: TGCAGCGTTGGGATGGACAGGGGCACTGAAGCTTTCTTT
CDR3 protein: CSVGMDRGTEAFF

J gene: TRBJ1-1
D gene: .
V gene: TRBV2
clone size: few
CDR3 DNA: TGTGCCAGCAGTGAAGCCCCAGGTTCCACTGAAGCTTTCTTT
CDR3 protein: CASSEAPGSTEAFF

J gene: TRBJ1-5
D gene: .
V gene: TRBV28
clone size: .
CDR3 DNA: TGTGCCAGCAGTCCCGGGTATCAGCCCCAGCATTTT
CDR3 protein: CASSPGYQPQHF

J gene: TRBJ2-7
D gene: TRBD2
V gene: TRBV29-1
clone size: few
CDR3 DNA: TGCAGCGGGGGAGAGCTAGCGGGATACGAGCAGTACTTC
CDR3 protein: CSGGELAGYEQYF

J gene: TRBJ1-5
D gene: TRBD1
V gene: TRBV28
clone size: .
CDR3 DNA: TGTGCCAGCAGTCTCCGGGACAGGGATTCGCGGCCCCAGCATTTT
CDR3 protein: CASSLRDRDSRPQHF

J gene: TRBJ2-3
D gene: TRBD1
V gene: TRBV2
clone size: few
CDR3 DNA: TGTGCCAGCAGTGAAGCAGGGGGCGGCACAGATACGCAGTATTTT
CDR3 protein: CASSEAGGGTDTQYF

J gene: TRBJ2-5
D gene: .
V gene: TRBV30
clone size: .
CDR3 DNA: TGTGCCTGGAGCCCCCTAACTGAAGCCCAGTACTTC
CDR3 protein: CAWSPLTEAQYF

J gene: TRBJ1-2
D gene: TRBD1
V gene: TRBV29-1
clone size: few
CDR3 DNA: TGCAGCGTACCCAATCCCCCCGGGACAGGGGATGAGGGCTACACCTTC
CDR3 protein: CSVPNPPGTGDEGYTF

J gene: TRBJ1-1
D gene: TRBD1
V gene: TRBV30
clone size: .
CDR3 DNA: TGTGCCTGGAGTGCTCCCGCGGCAGGGGGCACTGAAGCTTTCTTT
CDR3 protein: CAWSAPAAGGTEAFF

J gene: TRBJ1-2
D gene: .
V gene: TRBV9
clone size: few
CDR3 DNA: TGTGCCAGCACTCCGAACATAGGGGTTCCGGGCTACACCTTC
CDR3 protein: CASTPNIGVPGYTF

J gene: TRBJ2-1
D gene: .
V gene: TRBV28
clone size: .
CDR3 DNA: TGTGCCAGCACCCCAGGGGCTTATAATGAGCAGTTCTTC
CDR3 protein: CASTPGAYNEQFF

J gene: TRBJ1-1
D gene: TRBD1
V gene: TRBV29-1
clone size: few
CDR3 DNA: TGCAGCGTCAGTCGGGGTGAGGGGGCCTGGGGGAACACTGAAGCTTTCTTT
CDR3 protein: CSVSRGEGAWGNTEAFF

J gene: TRBJ2-1
D gene: TRBD2
V gene: TRBV10-3
clone size: .
CDR3 DNA: TGTGCCATCAGTGGCGCACAAAGCGGGAGCGATGAGCAGTTCTTC
CDR3 protein: CAISGAQSGSDEQFF

J gene: TRBJ2-1
D gene: .
V gene: TRBV6-6
clone size: few
CDR3 DNA: TGTGCCAGCAGTGGACTACAAAGCTCCTACAATGAGCAGTTCTTC
CDR3 protein: CASSGLQSSYNEQFF

J gene: TRBJ1-5
D gene: .
V gene: TRBV7-8
clone size: .
CDR3 DNA: TGTGCCAGCAGCTTAGCGGGCCAAAGCAATCAGCCCCAGCATTTT
CDR3 protein: CASSLAGQSNQPQHF

J gene: TRBJ1-2
D gene: .
V gene: TRBV5-1
clone size: .
CDR3 DNA: TGCGCCAGCAGCTGGCCGGACAGATTAAACTATGGCTACACCTTC
CDR3 protein: CASSWPDRLNYGYTF

J gene: TRBJ2-2
D gene: .
V gene: TRBV30
clone size: .
CDR3 DNA: TGTGCCTGGAGTGTCAGTACCAGGGGCGGGGAGCTGTTTTTT
CDR3 protein: CAWSVSTRGGELFF

J gene: TRBJ2-3
D gene: TRBD1
V gene: TRBV5-6
clone size: few
CDR3 DNA: TGTGCCAGCAGCCTGGACAGGGGGCTTGGTAAGAAGTATTTT
CDR3 protein: CASSLDRGLGKKYF

J gene: TRBJ2-2
D gene: TRBD1
V gene: TRBV4-2
clone size: .
CDR3 DNA: TGTGCCAGCAGCCCTACAGGGGGCTCGAACACCGGGGAGCTGTTTTTT
CDR3 protein: CASSPTGGSNTGELFF

J gene: TRBJ2-7
D gene: .
V gene: TRBV6-5
clone size: .
CDR3 DNA: TGTGCCAGCACAGGCCGGTCAGCCTACGAGCAGTACTTC
CDR3 protein: CASTGRSAYEQYF

J gene: TRBJ2-1
D gene: .
V gene: TRBV23-1
clone size: few
CDR3 DNA: TGCGCCAGCAGTCCAAATGCAGGGGTATGTGAGCAGTTCTTC
CDR3 protein: CASSPNAGVCEQFF

J gene: TRBJ1-1
D gene: .
V gene: TRBV7-2
clone size: few
CDR3 DNA: TGTGCCAGCAGCTTAATTGGGGTGGGAGTCACTGAAGCTTTCTTT
CDR3 protein: CASSLIGVGVTEAFF

J gene: TRBJ2-2
D gene: .
V gene: TRBV9
clone size: .
CDR3 DNA: TGTGCCAGCAGCTTGGACATAGGGAACACCGGGGAGCTGTTTTTT
CDR3 protein: CASSLDIGNTGELFF

J gene: TRBJ2-5
D gene: .
V gene: TRBV5-1
clone size: few
CDR3 DNA: TGCGCCAGCAGCTCGAAACTAGACCTCGGGGAGACCCAGTACTTC
CDR3 protein: CASSSKLDLGETQYF

J gene: TRBJ1-3
D gene: .
V gene: TRBV30
clone size: few
CDR3 DNA: TGTGCCTGGATCATTGACCGGGGTGCGGCCATATATTTT
CDR3 protein: CAWIIDRGAAIYF

J gene: TRBJ2-7
D gene: TRBD1
V gene: TRBV4-3
clone size: .
CDR3 DNA: TGCGCCAGCAGCCAAGATACCGGGACAGGGGGTTTGGTAGCTACTTACGAGCAGTACTTC
CDR3 protein: CASSQDTGTGGLVATYEQYF

J gene: TRBJ1-5
D gene: .
V gene: TRBV19
clone size: few
CDR3 DNA: TGTGCCAGTAGTATCTCAGGGAATCAGCCCCAGCATTTT
CDR3 protein: CASSISGNQPQHF

J gene: TRBJ1-1
D gene: TRBD1
V gene: TRBV2
clone size: .
CDR3 DNA: TGTGCCAGCAGAAGAGAGACAGGGGGTGGTACTGAAGCTTTCTTT
CDR3 protein: CASRRETGGGTEAFF

J gene: TRBJ2-2
D gene: .
V gene: TRBV4-2
clone size: .
CDR3 DNA: TGTGCCAGCAGCCAGGGAGGAGGCCCCACCGGGGAGCTGTTTTTT
CDR3 protein: CASSQGGGPTGELFF

J gene: TRBJ2-7
D gene: .
V gene: TRBV29-1
clone size: few
CDR3 DNA: TGCAGCGTAAGGACGGGAAAAGACGAGCAGTACTTC
CDR3 protein: CSVRTGKDEQYF

J gene: TRBJ2-1
D gene: .
V gene: TRBV29-1
clone size: many
CDR3 DNA: TGCAGCGCCCCGGGGCCGGCTAGCGATTACAATGAGCAGTTCTTC
CDR3 protein: CSAPGPASDYNEQFF

J gene: TRBJ2-1
D gene: TRBD2
V gene: TRBV9
clone size: few
CDR3 DNA: TGTGCCAGCAGCGTAGGACCGACTAGCGGGAGTGGCAATGAGCAGTTCTTC
CDR3 protein: CASSVGPTSGSGNEQFF

J gene: TRBJ2-7
D gene: .
V gene: TRBV5-4
clone size: few
CDR3 DNA: TGTGCCAGCAGCGCACAGGGCTACGAGCAGTACTTC
CDR3 protein: CASSAQGYEQYF

J gene: TRBJ2-3
D gene: TRBD2
V gene: TRBV11-2
clone size: .
CDR3 DNA: TGTGCCAGCAGCCTCGCCCGAGCGGGGGGCACAGATACGCAGTATTTT
CDR3 protein: CASSLARAGGTDTQYF

J gene: TRBJ1-1
D gene: TRBD1
V gene: TRBV28
clone size: .
CDR3 DNA: TGTGCCAGCAGTTTAACTGACAGGGGGAACACTGAAGCTTTCTTT
CDR3 protein: CASSLTDRGNTEAFF

J gene: TRBJ2-1
D gene: TRBD1
V gene: TRBV4-3
clone size: .
CDR3 DNA: TGCGCCAGCAGCCAAGGGACAGGGGGCAAGAATGAGCAGTTCTTC
CDR3 protein: CASSQGTGGKNEQFF

J gene: TRBJ2-7
D gene: TRBD1
V gene: TRBV6-6
clone size: few
CDR3 DNA: TGTGCCAGCTGTACCCCCGGGACAGGGGACTACGAGCAGTACTTC
CDR3 protein: CASCTPGTGDYEQYF

J gene: TRBJ1-2
D gene: TRBD1
V gene: TRBV30
clone size: few
CDR3 DNA: TGTGCCTGGAGTGTTCAACAGGGGGCGTTTGGCTACACCTTC
CDR3 protein: CAWSVQQGAFGYTF

J gene: TRBJ2-7
D gene: .
V gene: TRBV10-3
clone size: few
CDR3 DNA: TGTGCCATCAGTGAGCCCCCAGGAATCGTGACCTACGAGCAGTACTTC
CDR3 protein: CAISEPPGIVTYEQYF

J gene: TRBJ2-5
D gene: .
V gene: TRBV25-1
clone size: .
CDR3 DNA: TGTGCCAGCAGCGATGGGGGGAGGGGGTACCAAGAGACCCAGTACTTC
CDR3 protein: CASSDGGRGYQETQYF

J gene: TRBJ2-2
D gene: TRBD1
V gene: TRBV7-2
clone size: few
CDR3 DNA: TGTGCCAGCAGGTTAATGACAGGGGTCGACACCGGGGAGCTGTTTTTT
CDR3 protein: CASRLMTGVDTGELFF

J gene: TRBJ2-7
D gene: TRBD2
V gene: TRBV4-3
clone size: .
CDR3 DNA: TGCGCCAGCAGCCAAGGGTTAGCGGGAGGGTACGAGCAGTACTTC
CDR3 protein: CASSQGLAGGYEQYF